This TCR beta chain was sequenced for a study of T cells in Graves' hyperthyroidism and ophthalmopathy. RNA transcripts were the template for amplifying TCR beta CDR3 regions. The HTBI primer set drove a first-round RT-PCR of the TCR CDR3. TCRdb passed the multiplex PCR reads through MiXCR, listing each CDR3 protein once. Of 600,000 to 650,000 distinct CDR3 sequences in the sample, around 15% were seen once. This clonotype occurred once. CDR1 is SEHNR, CDR2 FQNEAQ, per germline (reference sequence). V was shortened by 2 bases and J by 6 bases, with 11 bases between the two germline ends. This CDR3 is built from 13 residues. Graves' hyperthyroidism was deemed stable given no ophthalmopathy progression within 18 months.

This receptor was taken from a woman in her 30s with Graves' hyperthyroidism. The chain couples TRBV7-9 to TRBJ2-7, with D maybe TRBD1 (5 bases). The specimen was blood. The CDR3 is CASSLQGVSEQYF. The CDR3 region has the DNA TGTGCCAGCAGCTTACAGGGCGTGAGCGAGCAGTACTTC.